This paragraph reports one TCR beta chain. More than 9.5 ml fresh peripheral blood yielded the PBMCs. Trimming shortened V by 4 bases and J by 2 bases, and 9 bases separated the two germline ends. From germline, CDR1 is SGHDT and CDR2 YYEEEE. The length of the CDR3 is 13 residues. The sample originates from a study of T cells in Graves' hyperthyroidism and ophthalmopathy. As for the study in general: It was at initial diagnosis, before any treatment, that peripheral blood was collected.

There were TCR beta CDR3 regions amplified from RNA transcripts. In the first-round RT-PCR of the TCR CDR3, the HTBI primer set was used. TCRdb fed the multiplex PCR reads into MiXCR, producing one record per CDR3 protein. The table records 550,000 to 850,000 distinct CDR3 sequences, around 20% of them present only once. Source material: blood. V and J are TRBV5-6 and TRBJ1-2; D possibly corresponds to TRBD1 (5 bases). This receptor was taken from a woman in her forties or fifties with Graves' hyperthyroidism that later progressed to Graves' ophthalmopathy. CDR3 amino acids: CASSRGENYGYTF. CDR3 nucleotides: TGTGCCAGCAGCCGGGGGGAAAACTATGGCTACACCTTC.